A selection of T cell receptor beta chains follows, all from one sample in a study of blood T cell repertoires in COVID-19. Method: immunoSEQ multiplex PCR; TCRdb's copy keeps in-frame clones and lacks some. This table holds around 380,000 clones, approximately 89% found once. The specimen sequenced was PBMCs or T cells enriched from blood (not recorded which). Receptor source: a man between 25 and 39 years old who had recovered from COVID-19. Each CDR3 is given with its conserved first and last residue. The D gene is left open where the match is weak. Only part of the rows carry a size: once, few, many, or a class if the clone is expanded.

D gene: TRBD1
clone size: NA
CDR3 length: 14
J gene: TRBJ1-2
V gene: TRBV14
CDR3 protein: CASSYTGGNYGYTF
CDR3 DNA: TGTGCCAGCAGCTACACAGGGGGCAACTATGGCTACACCTTC

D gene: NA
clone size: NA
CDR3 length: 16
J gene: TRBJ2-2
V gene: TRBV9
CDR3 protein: CASSVAGRGGTGELFF
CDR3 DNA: TGTGCCAGCAGCGTAGCCGGCCGGGGTGGAACCGGGGAGCTGTTTTTT

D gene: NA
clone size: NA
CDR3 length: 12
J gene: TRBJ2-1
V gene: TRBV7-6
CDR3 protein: CASSFQGGEQFF
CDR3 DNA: TGTGCCAGCAGCTTCCAGGGTGGTGAGCAGTTCTTC

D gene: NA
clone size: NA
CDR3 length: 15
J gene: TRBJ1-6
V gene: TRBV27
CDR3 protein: CASSLGPGPNSPLHF
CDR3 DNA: TGTGCCAGCAGTTTAGGTCCAGGGCCGAATTCACCCCTCCACTTT

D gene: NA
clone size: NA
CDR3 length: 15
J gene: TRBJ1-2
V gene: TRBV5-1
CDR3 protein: CASSATAADGYGYTF
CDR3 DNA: TGCGCCAGCAGCGCAACGGCGGCGGATGGCTATGGCTACACCTTC

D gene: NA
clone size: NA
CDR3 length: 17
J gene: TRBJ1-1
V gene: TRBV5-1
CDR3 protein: CASSLAWPQGVGTEAFF
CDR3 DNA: TGCGCCAGCAGCTTGGCCTGGCCTCAGGGTGTCGGCACTGAAGCTTTCTTT

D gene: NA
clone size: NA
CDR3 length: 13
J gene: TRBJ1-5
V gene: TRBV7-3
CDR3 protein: CASSLTVNQPQHF
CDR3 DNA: TGTGCCAGCAGCTTGACAGTCAATCAGCCCCAGCATTTT

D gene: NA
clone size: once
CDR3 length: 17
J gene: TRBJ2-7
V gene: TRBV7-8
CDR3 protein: CASSPTLGRFSSYEQYF
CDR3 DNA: TGTGCCAGCAGTCCCACTTTAGGGAGGTTTAGCTCCTACGAGCAGTACTTC

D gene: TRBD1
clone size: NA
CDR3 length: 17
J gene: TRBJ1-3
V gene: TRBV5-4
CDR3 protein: CASSLAPGQGSGNTIYF
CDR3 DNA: TGTGCCAGCAGCTTGGCCCCGGGACAGGGGTCCGGAAACACCATATATTTT

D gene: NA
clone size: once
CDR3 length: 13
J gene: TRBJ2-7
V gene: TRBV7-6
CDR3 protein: CASSPQGVGEQYF
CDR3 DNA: TGTGCCAGCAGCCCCCAAGGGGTAGGCGAGCAGTACTTC

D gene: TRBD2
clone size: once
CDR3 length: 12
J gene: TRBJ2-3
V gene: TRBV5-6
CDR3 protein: CASSLREVTQYF
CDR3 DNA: TGTGCCAGCAGCTTGCGGGAGGTGACGCAGTATTTT

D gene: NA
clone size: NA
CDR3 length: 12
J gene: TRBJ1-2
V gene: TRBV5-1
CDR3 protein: CASSTPGDGYTF
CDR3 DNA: TGCGCCAGCAGCACGCCAGGGGATGGCTACACCTTC

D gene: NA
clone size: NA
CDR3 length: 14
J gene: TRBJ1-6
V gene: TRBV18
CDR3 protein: CASSPFTENSPLHF
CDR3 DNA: TGTGCCAGCTCACCTTTTACAGAAAATTCACCCCTCCACTTT

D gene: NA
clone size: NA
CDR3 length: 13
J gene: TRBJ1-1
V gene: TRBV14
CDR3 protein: CASSLQGLGEAFF
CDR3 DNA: TGTGCCAGCAGCCTTCAGGGTTTGGGTGAAGCTTTCTTT

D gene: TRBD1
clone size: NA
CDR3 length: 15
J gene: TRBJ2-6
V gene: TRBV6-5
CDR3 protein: CASNPRTGQANVLTF
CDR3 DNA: TGTGCCAGCAACCCAAGGACAGGCCAGGCCAACGTCCTGACTTTC

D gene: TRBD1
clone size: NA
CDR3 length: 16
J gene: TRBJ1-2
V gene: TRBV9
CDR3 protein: CASSGDRGRTNYGYTF
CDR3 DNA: TGTGCCAGCAGCGGGGACAGGGGGCGGACTAACTATGGCTACACCTTC

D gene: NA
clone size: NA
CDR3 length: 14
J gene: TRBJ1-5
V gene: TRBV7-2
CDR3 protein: CASSLEGGTPTQHF
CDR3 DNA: TGTGCCAGCAGCTTAGAAGGCGGTACTCCTACCCAGCATTTT

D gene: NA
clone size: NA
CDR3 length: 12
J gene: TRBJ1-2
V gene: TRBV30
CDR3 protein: CAWSGGGYGYTF
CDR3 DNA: TGTGCCTGGAGCGGGGGGGGCTATGGCTACACCTTC

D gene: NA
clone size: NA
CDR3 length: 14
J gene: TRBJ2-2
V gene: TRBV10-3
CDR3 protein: CAIMAAANTGELFF
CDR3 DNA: TGTGCCATCATGGCGGCTGCGAACACCGGGGAGCTGTTTTTT

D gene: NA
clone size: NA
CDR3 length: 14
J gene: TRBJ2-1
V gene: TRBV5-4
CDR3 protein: CASSPTSSYNEQFF
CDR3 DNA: TGTGCCAGCAGCCCGACTAGCTCCTACAATGAGCAGTTCTTC

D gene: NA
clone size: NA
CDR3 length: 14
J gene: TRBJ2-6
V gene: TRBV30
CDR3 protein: CAWSTQAGANVLTF
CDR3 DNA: TGTGCCTGGAGTACCCAGGCTGGGGCCAACGTCCTGACTTTC

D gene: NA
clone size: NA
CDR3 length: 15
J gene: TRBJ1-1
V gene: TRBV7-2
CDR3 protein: CASSLDPGMNTEAFF
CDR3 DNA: TGTGCCAGCAGCTTAGATCCGGGTATGAACACTGAAGCTTTCTTT

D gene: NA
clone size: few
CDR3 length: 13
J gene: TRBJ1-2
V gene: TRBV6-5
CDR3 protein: CASTVQGGYGYTF
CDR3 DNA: TGTGCCAGCACGGTACAGGGCGGCTATGGCTACACCTTC

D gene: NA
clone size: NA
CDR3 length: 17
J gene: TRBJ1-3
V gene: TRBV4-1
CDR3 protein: CASSSQGRRSSGNTIYF
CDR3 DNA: TGCGCCAGCAGCTCTCAAGGTCGGAGGAGCTCTGGAAACACCATATATTTT

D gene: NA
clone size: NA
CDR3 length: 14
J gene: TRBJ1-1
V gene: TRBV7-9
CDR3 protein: CASSLYTGNTEAFF
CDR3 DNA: TGTGCCAGCAGCCTCTATACGGGGAACACTGAAGCTTTCTTT

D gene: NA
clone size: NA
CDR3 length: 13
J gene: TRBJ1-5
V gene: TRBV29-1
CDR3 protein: CSVGYSGNQPQHF
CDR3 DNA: TGCAGCGTTGGTTATTCGGGAAATCAGCCCCAGCATTTT

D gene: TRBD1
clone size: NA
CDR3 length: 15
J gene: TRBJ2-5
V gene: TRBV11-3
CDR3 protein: CASSLNAGGRETQYF
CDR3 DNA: TGTGCCAGCAGCTTAAATGCAGGGGGCAGGGAGACCCAGTACTTC

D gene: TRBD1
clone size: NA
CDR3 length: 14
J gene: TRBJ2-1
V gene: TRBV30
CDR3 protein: CAWTLGTGNNEQFF
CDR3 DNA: TGTGCCTGGACTTTGGGGACAGGGAATAATGAGCAGTTCTTC

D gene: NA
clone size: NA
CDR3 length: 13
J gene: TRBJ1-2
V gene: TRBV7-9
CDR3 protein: CASSFPGHGGYTF
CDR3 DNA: TGTGCCAGCAGCTTCCCGGGACACGGGGGCTACACCTTC

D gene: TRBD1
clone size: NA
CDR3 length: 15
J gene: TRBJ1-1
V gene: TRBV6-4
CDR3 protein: CASSAQTGADTEAFF
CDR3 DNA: TGTGCCAGCAGTGCCCAAACAGGGGCGGACACTGAAGCTTTCTTT

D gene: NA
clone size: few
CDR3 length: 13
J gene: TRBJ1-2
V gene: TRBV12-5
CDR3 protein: CASGLGQNYGYTF
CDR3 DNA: TGTGCTAGTGGTTTGGGACAGAACTATGGCTACACCTTC

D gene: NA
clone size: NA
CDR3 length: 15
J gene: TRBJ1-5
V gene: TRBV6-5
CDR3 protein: CASSPGLGNNQPQHF
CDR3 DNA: TGTGCCAGCAGTCCTGGACTGGGAAACAATCAGCCCCAGCATTTT

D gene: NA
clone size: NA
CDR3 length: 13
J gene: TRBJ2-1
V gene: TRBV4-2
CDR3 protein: CASSQEARGAQFF
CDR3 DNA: TGTGCCAGCAGCCAAGAAGCTCGGGGGGCTCAGTTCTTC

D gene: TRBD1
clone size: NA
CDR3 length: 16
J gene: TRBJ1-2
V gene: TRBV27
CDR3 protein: CASSLTGGLQIYGYTF
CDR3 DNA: TGTGCCAGCAGTCTGACAGGGGGTCTACAGATCTATGGCTACACCTTC

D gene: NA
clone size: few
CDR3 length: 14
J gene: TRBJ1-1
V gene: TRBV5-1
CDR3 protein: CASSLAGDGAEAFF
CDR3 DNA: TGCGCCAGCAGCTTGGCGGGGGATGGAGCTGAAGCTTTCTTT

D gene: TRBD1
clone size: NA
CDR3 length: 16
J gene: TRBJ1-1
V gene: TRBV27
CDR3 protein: CASSRRQGPTQGGAFF
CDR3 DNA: TGTGCCAGCAGTCGGAGACAGGGGCCTACCCAAGGTGGAGCTTTCTTT

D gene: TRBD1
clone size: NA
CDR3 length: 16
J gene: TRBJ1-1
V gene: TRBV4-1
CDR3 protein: CASSHPPGTGGTEAFF
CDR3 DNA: TGCGCCAGCAGCCACCCCCCCGGGACAGGGGGCACTGAAGCTTTCTTT

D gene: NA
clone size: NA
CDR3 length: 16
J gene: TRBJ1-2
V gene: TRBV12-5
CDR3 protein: CASGDVTGFPYYGYTF
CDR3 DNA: TGTGCTAGTGGGGACGTAACAGGGTTTCCATACTATGGCTACACCTTC

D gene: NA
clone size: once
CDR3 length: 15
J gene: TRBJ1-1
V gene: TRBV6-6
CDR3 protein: CASSSSTGGNTEAFF
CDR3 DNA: NA

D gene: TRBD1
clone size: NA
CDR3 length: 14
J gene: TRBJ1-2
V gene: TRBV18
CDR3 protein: CASSPQGANYGYTF
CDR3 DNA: TGTGCCAGCTCACCCCAGGGGGCTAACTATGGCTACACCTTC

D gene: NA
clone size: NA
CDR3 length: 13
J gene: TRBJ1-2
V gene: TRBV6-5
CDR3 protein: CASNGGANYGYTF
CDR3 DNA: TGTGCCAGCAACGGAGGCGCAAACTATGGCTACACCTTC

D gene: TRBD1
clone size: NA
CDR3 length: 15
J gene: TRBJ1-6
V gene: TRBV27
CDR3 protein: CASSRGDSRNSPLHF
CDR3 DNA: TGTGCCAGCAGCCGCGGGGACAGCAGAAATTCACCCCTCCACTTT

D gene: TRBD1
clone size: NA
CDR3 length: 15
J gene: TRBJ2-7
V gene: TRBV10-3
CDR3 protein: CAISLRQGLTNEQYF
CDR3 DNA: TGTGCCATCAGTCTACGACAGGGTCTAACTAACGAGCAGTACTTC

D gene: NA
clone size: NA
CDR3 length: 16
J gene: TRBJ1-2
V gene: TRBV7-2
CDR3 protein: CASSLSEVKGIYGYTF
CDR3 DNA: TGTGCCAGCAGCTTATCGGAGGTGAAGGGTATATATGGCTACACCTTC

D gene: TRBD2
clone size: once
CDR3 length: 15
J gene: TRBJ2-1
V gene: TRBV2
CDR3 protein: CASSLAGGGLKEQFF
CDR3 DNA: TGTGCCAGCAGCTTAGCGGGGGGTGGGCTGAAGGAGCAGTTCTTC

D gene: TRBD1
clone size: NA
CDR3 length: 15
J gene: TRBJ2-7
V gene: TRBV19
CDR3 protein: CASRVSDRAFYEQYF
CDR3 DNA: TGTGCCAGTAGGGTCTCCGACAGGGCCTTCTACGAGCAGTACTTC

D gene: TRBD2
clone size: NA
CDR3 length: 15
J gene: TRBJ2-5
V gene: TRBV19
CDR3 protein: CASSFNGGAGETQYF
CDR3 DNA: TGTGCCAGTAGTTTCAACGGGGGGGCCGGAGAGACCCAGTACTTC

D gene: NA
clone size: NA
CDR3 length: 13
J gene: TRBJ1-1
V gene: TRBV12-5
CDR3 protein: CASGLGENTEAFF
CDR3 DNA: TGTGCTAGTGGTTTGGGAGAGAACACTGAAGCTTTCTTT

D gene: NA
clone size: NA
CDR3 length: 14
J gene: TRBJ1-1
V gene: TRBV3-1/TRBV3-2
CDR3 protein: CASSQRDINTEAFF
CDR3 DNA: TGTGCCAGCAGCCAACGGGACATAAACACTGAAGCTTTCTTT

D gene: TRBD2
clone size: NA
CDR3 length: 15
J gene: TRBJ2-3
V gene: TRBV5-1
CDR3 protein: CASSESLTGEGTQYF
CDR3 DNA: TGCGCCAGCAGCGAAAGCCTGACGGGGGAGGGCACGCAGTATTTT

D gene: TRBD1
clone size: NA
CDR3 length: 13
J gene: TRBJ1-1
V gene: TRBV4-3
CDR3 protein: CASSRGQGAEAFF
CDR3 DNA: TGCGCCAGCAGCCGCGGACAGGGGGCTGAAGCTTTCTTT

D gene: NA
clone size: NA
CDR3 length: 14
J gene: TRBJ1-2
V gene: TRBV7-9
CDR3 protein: CASSPAGTPWGYTF
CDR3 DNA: TGTGCCAGCAGCCCAGCCGGGACACCTTGGGGCTACACCTTC